One and the same sample provided the 31 T cell receptor beta chains below, sequenced in a study of blood T cells in healthy people across ages. Alongside a J-beta primer mix, a sample-barcoded 5' primer served in a second PCR lasting roughly 7 to 12 cycles. From the 5' RACE reads, TCRdb called clonotypes with MiXCR, one entry per CDR3 protein. This table holds 750,000 to 950,000 distinct CDR3 sequences, 25% to 30% found once. These data are also associated with another study on T cells of mothers and their children.

The sequencing sample was made of blood. The receptors were gathered from a woman between 35 and 50 years old in good health.

On this clonotype itself: An end of the junction does not agree with germline; a read error may underlie this. The CDR3 nucleotides are TGTGCCAGCACCTTGGGACACAAGAACACTGGAGCTTTCTTT. It is translated as CASTLGHKNTGAFF. This chain uses TRBV28 with TRBJ1-1, with D perhaps matching TRBD1 (6 bases). Germline V gives CDR1 MDHEN, CDR2 SYDVKM. The CDR3 has 14 residues.

The V and J genes are TRBV6-6 and TRBJ1-2; no reliable D call. This CDR3 spans 12 amino acids. In germline, CDR1 is MNHNY, CDR2 SVGAGI (reference sequence). V lost 5 bases and J lost 6, with 10 bases in between. Here the CDR3 DNA reads TGTGCCAGCAGTAATCAGGTACATGGCTACACCTTC. Translated, it gives CASSNQVHGYTF.

V and J are TRBV2 and TRBJ2-5; 8 positions agree with TRBD2. J gave up 4 bases and V 6 bases, and 13 bases lay outside the gene matches. CDR3 length: 16 amino acids. Germline loops: CDR1 SNHLY, CDR2 FYNNEI. In nucleotides, the CDR3 is TGTGCCAGCAGACCCCTCCCACGGGGGGGCCTAGAGACCCAGTACTTC. It yields the protein CASRPLPRGGLETQYF.

In this sample, this clonotype turned up once. This chain links TRBV28 with TRBJ1-2; unclear D gene. The CDR3 extends over 13 amino acids. V shed 6 bases and J shed 3 bases, with 11 bases lying between them. Germline V lookup: CDR1 MDHEN, CDR2 SYDVKM. The CDR3 here is CASSQMSDYGYTF. The CDR3 DNA follows: TGTGCCAGCAGCCAAATGTCCGACTATGGCTACACCTTC.

This clonotype is a singleton in its sample. DNA for the CDR3: TGCGCCAGCAGCCCGATGACAGGAAGCCAGGAGCAGTACTTC. Amino acid sequence: CASSPMTGSQEQYF. V and J are TRBV5-1 and TRBJ2-5, with a tentative D call TRBD1 (6 bases). Trimming removed 4 bases from V and 11 bases from J, with 21 bases in between. Germline V gene data show CDR1 as SGHRS and CDR2 as YFSETQ. CDR3 size: 14 residues.

This chain uses TRBV10-3 with TRBJ2-3; no firm D call. Trimming took off 8 bases at V and 2 bases at J, with 5 bases between the two ends. The CDR3 contains 11 residues. Germline CDR1 ENHRY, CDR2 SYGVKD. DNA of the CDR3: TGTGCCATCGGACCCACAGATACGCAGTATTTT. This encodes CAIGPTDTQYF.

This clonotype was detected only a few times. The CDR3 DNA follows: TGTGCCAGCAGCTTTTCGCCTGGAGAGACCCAGTACTTC. Protein sequence: CASSFSPGETQYF. V usage is TRBV7-2 and J usage is TRBJ2-5; D remains ambiguous. V was trimmed by 3 bases and J by 4 bases, leaving 9 bases between them. In germline, CDR1 is SGHTA, CDR2 FQGNSA. CDR3 length: 13 amino acids.

This chain uses TRBV6-5 with TRBJ2-1, with 10 bases that match TRBD2. The CDR3 is 18 amino acids. J lost 5 bases, V lost 2 bases, and 12 bases had no gene match. Germline V gene lookup returns CDR1 MNHEY and CDR2 SVGAGI. Here the CDR3 DNA reads TGTGCCAGCAGTTACAGGCCTAGCGGGAGAATTAGCGACAATGAGCAGTTCTTC. Translating it yields CASSYRPSGRISDNEQFF.

The J gene is TRBJ2-1, the V gene TRBV4-2; 8 bases map to TRBD1. CDR3 length: 17 amino acids. The V and J ends lost 0 bases and 4 bases, in that order; junction bases with no gene match: 8. The germline CDR1 and CDR2 sequences are LGHNA and YNFKEQ. In nucleotides, the CDR3 is TGTGCCAGCAGCCAAGATCGGCAGGGGGCTAGGTACAATGAGCAGTTCTTC. This encodes CASSQDRQGARYNEQFF.

Comment on this clonotype: The junction shows a germline mismatch at one end, possibly a read error. The chain has TRBV18 and TRBJ2-7; 10 bases line up with TRBD1. Germline CDR1 and CDR2: KGHSH and LQKENI. This CDR3 contains 15 residues. CDR3 DNA: TGTGCCAGCTCACCACCGGACAGGGGGTACTACGAGGAGTACTTC. Residues: CASSPPDRGYYEEYF.

This clonotype was seen only a few times. This CDR3 reads CSARDHGTGGSKNIQYF. DNA for the CDR3: TGCAGTGCTAGAGATCATGGGACAGGGGGCTCCAAAAACATTCAGTACTTC. The chain joins TRBV20-1 to TRBJ2-4; 12 bases agree with TRBD1. V dropped 0 bases and J dropped 2; count of bases not matched to a gene: 5. The germline gives CDR1 DFQATT, CDR2 SNEGSKA (reference sequence). This CDR3 is built from 17 residues.

This clonotype was counted at least ten times. This chain connects TRBV29-1 to TRBJ1-2; the match to TRBD1 covers 7 bases. The CDR3 has 12 residues. Germline V gene sequence: CDR1 SQVTM, CDR2 ANQGSEA. Trimming removed 7 bases from V and 5 bases from J; junction bases left unmatched: 7. The CDR3 spells CSDRTGIYGYTF. The CDR3 bases are TGCAGCGACAGGACAGGCATTTATGGCTACACCTTC.

This chain links TRBV4-1 with TRBJ2-6; D is unclear. CDR1 is MGHRA, CDR2 YSYEKL, per germline. This CDR3 is 16 amino acids long. With 0 bases removed from V and 4 bases from J, the gap between germline ends came to 10 bases. CDR3 protein: CASSQDVLSGANVLTF. DNA for the CDR3: TGCGCCAGCAGCCAAGATGTCCTCTCGGGGGCCAACGTCCTGACTTTC.

This clonotype was counted ten times or more. The chain links TRBV29-1 to TRBJ2-7; no clear D gene. The germline CDR1 and CDR2 sequences are SQVTM and ANQGSEA. The length of the CDR3 is 12 residues. Trimming left V 2 bases short and J 3 bases short, with 8 bases between. The CDR3 DNA reads as TGCAGCGTTGAACAGAGCAACTACGAGCAGTACTTC. Protein product: CSVEQSNYEQYF.

This sequence joins TRBV2 and TRBJ1-5, with a tentative D call TRBD1 (6 bases). The ends were cut back, 0 bases at V and 6 bases at J, with 18 bases in the middle. The germline CDR1 and CDR2 sequences are SNHLY and FYNNEI. This CDR3 spans 17 amino acids. CDR3: CASSEASSRGAGQPQHF. In nucleotides, the CDR3 is TGTGCCAGCAGTGAAGCTTCCAGCAGGGGAGCAGGTCAGCCCCAGCATTTT. The variable domain in full, completed from reference TRBV2 and TRBJ1-5, reads EPEVTQTPSHQVTQMGQEVILRCVPISNHLYFYWYRQILGQKVEFLVSFYNNEISEKSEIFDDQFSVERPDGSNFTLKIRSTKLEDSAMYFCASSEASSRGAGQPQHFGDGTRLSIL.

This clonotype showed up many times. The V and J genes are TRBV7-8 and TRBJ1-2; D unclear. This CDR3 has 15 amino acids. V shed 5 bases and J shed 0 bases, with 13 bases lying between them. Germline assignment: CDR1 SGHVS and CDR2 FQNEAQ. DNA of the CDR3: TGTGCCAGCAGCCACGACTTGATCCCTAACTATGGCTACACCTTC. Translated: CASSHDLIPNYGYTF.

This chain links TRBV29-1 with TRBJ2-3; 9 bases are a match to TRBD1. The CDR3 sequence is 14 residues long. Germline V gene data show CDR1 as SQVTM and CDR2 as ANQGSEA. V lost 4 bases to trimming and J lost 1 base; unmatched junction nucleotides: 3. DNA of the CDR3: TGCAGCGTTGGCCGGGACAGGGGCACAGATACGCAGTATTTT. This gives the protein CSVGRDRGTDTQYF.

Comment on this clonotype: A much larger clone lies a single base off, so this may be a read error. The CDR3 sequence: CASRFETGQNEQFF. As DNA, the CDR3 is TGTGCCAGCAGATTCGAAACCGGACAGAATGAGCAGTTCTTC. The J gene is TRBJ2-1, the V gene TRBV27; tentatively, D is TRBD1 (6 bases). CDR1 and CDR2 from the germline V gene are MNHEY and SMNVEV (reference sequence). This CDR3 comprises 14 residues. Trimming cost V 6 bases and J 7 bases, with 16 bases left between them.

This clonotype was observed a few times. The chain is built from TRBV6-1 and TRBJ2-3, with TRBD1 matching over 7 bases. The CDR3 has 11 amino acids. Losses at the gene ends were 8 bases for V and 9 bases for J; bases not matched to a gene: 5. Germline lookup yields CDR1 MNHNS and CDR2 SASEGT. The CDR3 DNA follows: TGTGCCAGCCTAGGACAGGTAACGCAGTATTTT. The encoded protein is CASLGQVTQYF.

This chain joins TRBV20-1 and TRBJ2-1; 11 bases are a match to TRBD1. J gave up 9 bases and V 5 bases, and 9 bases lay outside the gene matches. The CDR3 runs to 14 residues. Germline V gene data show CDR1 as DFQATT and CDR2 as SNEGSKA (reference sequence). CDR3 DNA sequence: TGCAGTGCTGACCGGGACAGGGGGGTTCGTGAGCAGTTCTTC. Its translation is CSADRDRGVREQFF.

This chain joins TRBV28 and TRBJ2-1, with 11 positions matching TRBD2. Germline V gene data show CDR1 as MDHEN and CDR2 as SYDVKM. V lost 11 bases and J lost 12; bases outside the gene matches: 9. The CDR3 has 12 amino acids. The CDR3 region has the DNA TGTGCCTCGTTTAGCGGGGGGGCTGTGCAGTTCTTC. Translated, it gives CASFSGGAVQFF. The whole variable domain, remainder taken from reference TRBV28 and TRBJ2-1, is DVKVTQSSRYLVKRTGEKVFLECVQDMDHENMFWYRQDPGLGLRLIYFSYDVKMKEKGDIPEGYSVSREKKERFSLILESASTNQTSMYLCASFSGGAVQFFGPGTRLTVL.

The sample holds a few counts of this clonotype. J is TRBJ2-1 and V is TRBV13, with D possibly matching TRBD1 (5 bases). Germline CDR1 is PRHDT and CDR2 is FYEKMQ (reference sequence). The CDR3 loop spans 15 amino acids. The ends were cut back, 2 bases at V and 8 bases at J, with 16 bases in the middle. CDR3 bases: TGTGCCAGCAGCTTAATGGGGCCACCGACCCATGAGCAGTTCTTC. This gives the protein CASSLMGPPTHEQFF.

CDR3 amino acids: CASNEQASSYNEQFF. The CDR3 coding sequence is TGTGCCAGCAACGAACAGGCTAGCTCCTACAATGAGCAGTTCTTC. The chain couples TRBV7-2 to TRBJ2-1, with a possible D match to TRBD1 (5 bases). Between the trimmed V and J ends, which lost 7 bases and 0 bases, there was a span of 13 bases. The CDR3 is 15 residues long. CDR1 is SGHTA, CDR2 FQGNSA, per germline.

V gene TRBV20-1 combines with J gene TRBJ1-1; maybe TRBD1 (5 bases). The V gene's germline CDR1 is DFQATT and CDR2 SNEGSKA (reference sequence). The CDR3 is 15 residues long. The ends were cut back, 6 bases at V and 0 bases at J, with 17 bases in the middle. In nucleotides, the CDR3 is TGCAGTGCCAGGGACCAGAACGGGATGAACACTGAAGCTTTCTTT. Translated: CSARDQNGMNTEAFF.

There are many counts of this clonotype. The genes are TRBV7-2 and TRBJ2-3, with D tentatively TRBD2 (5 bases). Germline CDR1 SGHTA, CDR2 FQGNSA. There are 15 residues in the CDR3. V lost 6 bases to trimming and J lost 2 bases, with 15 bases between them. The CDR3 DNA reads as TGTGCCAGCAGGCCAGCACTAGGGAACACAGATACGCAGTATTTT. Its protein is CASRPALGNTDTQYF. Filled out from reference TRBV7-2 and TRBJ2-3, the complete variable domain reads GAGVSQSPSNKVTEKGKDVELRCDPISGHTALYWYRQSLGQGLEFLIYFQGNSAPDKSGLPSDRFSAERTGGSVSTLTIQRTQQEDSAVYLCASRPALGNTDTQYFGPGTRLTVL.

This clonotype was detected only a few times. The CDR3: CASSSGGHNEKLFF. CDR3 coding DNA: TGTGCCAGCAGTTCAGGGGGCCATAATGAAAAACTGTTTTTT. The chain combines TRBV12-3 or TRBV12-4 with TRBJ1-4, with 8 nucleotides matching TRBD1. Trimming took 4 bases from V and 4 from J; bases not matched to a gene: 2. This CDR3 comprises 14 residues.

V and J are TRBV29-1 and TRBJ2-3; no firm D call. CDR1 is SQVTM, CDR2 ANQGSEA, per germline. The CDR3 is made up of 12 amino acids. The V gene lost 8 bases and the J gene lost 2 bases, with 11 bases spanning the gap. The CDR3 here is CSSSTATDTQYF. CDR3 coding DNA: TGCAGCTCCTCGACGGCCACAGATACGCAGTATTTT.

In regard to this clonotype: At one of its ends the junction is not consistent with the germline gene, which may arise from a read error. The J gene is TRBJ1-1, the V gene TRBV12-3 or TRBV12-4; 7 bases fit TRBD1. The CDR3 length is 15 residues. CDR3 in DNA: TGTGCCTGCAGTTCCCCTTACAGGGGGAACACTGAAGCTTTCTTT. Translated: CACSSPYRGNTEAFF.

This clonotype was detected a few times. The rearrangement uses TRBV4-2 and TRBJ2-5; either TRBD1 or TRBD2 may supply D (5 bases each). Per the germline V gene, CDR1 is LGHNA and CDR2 is YNFKEQ. The V end was cut by 1 base, the J end by 0 bases, with 15 bases between. The CDR3 consists of 17 residues. Written as DNA, the CDR3 is TGTGCCAGCAGCCAAGGTGGGGGAGCTATGTACCAAGAGACCCAGTACTTC. Amino acids: CASSQGGGAMYQETQYF.

The rearrangement joins TRBV14 to TRBJ1-6; 8 nucleotides match TRBD1. V was pared by 0 bases and J by 15 bases, with 10 bases of the junction left unmatched. The germline gives CDR1 SGHDN, CDR2 FVKESK. The CDR3 is 15 amino acids. This chain's CDR3 is CASSQDEAGGPFLHF. As DNA, the CDR3 is TGTGCCAGCAGCCAAGATGAGGCAGGGGGCCCTTTCCTCCACTTT.

This clonotype has at least ten counts. The rearrangement links TRBV29-1 to TRBJ2-3; 7 bases map to TRBD2. Germline loops: CDR1 SQVTM, CDR2 ANQGSEA. The junction had 9 bases not matched to a gene; V was cut back by 6 bases and J by 0 bases. The CDR3 length is 15 residues. CDR3 amino acids: CSVRSGTASTDTQYF. In DNA, the CDR3 is TGCAGCGTGAGGAGCGGGACGGCCAGCACAGATACGCAGTATTTT.